This TCR beta chain was captured in a study of identical twins. Study-wide findings and caveats: The models systematically underestimated how much out-of-frame TCR alpha was shared in monozygotic twins.

MiXCR was run by TCRdb on the 5' RACE reads, yielding one entry per CDR3 protein. The sample consists of some 1,600,000 distinct CDR3 sequences, roughly a third of them appearing once. In its sample, this clonotype was seen once. Its antigen is undetermined. Sequencing input: cord blood. The source is a newborn girl in good health.

CDR3 region: CASSEYTGVSPYNEQYF. As DNA, the CDR3 is TGTGCCAGCAGTGAATATACGGGGGTCTCACCCTACAATGAGCAGTACTTC. The chain has TRBV25-1 and TRBJ2-7; TRBD2 might be the D (6 bases). Germline CDR1 reads MGHDK; CDR2 reads SYGVNS. The CDR3 extends over 17 amino acids. V lost 0 bases and J lost 7, with 22 bases in between.